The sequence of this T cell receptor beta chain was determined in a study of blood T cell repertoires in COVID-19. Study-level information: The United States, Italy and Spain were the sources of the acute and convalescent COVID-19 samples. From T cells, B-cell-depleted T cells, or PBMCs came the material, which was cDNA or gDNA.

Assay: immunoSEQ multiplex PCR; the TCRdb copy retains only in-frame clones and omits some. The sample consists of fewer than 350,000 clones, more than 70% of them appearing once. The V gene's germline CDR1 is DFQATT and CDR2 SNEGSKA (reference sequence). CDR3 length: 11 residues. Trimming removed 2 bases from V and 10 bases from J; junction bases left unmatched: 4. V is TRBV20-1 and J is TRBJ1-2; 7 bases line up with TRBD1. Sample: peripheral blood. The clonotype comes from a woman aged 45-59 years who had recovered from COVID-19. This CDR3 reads CSARSDRTYTF. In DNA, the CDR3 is TGCAGTGCTAGATCGGACAGGACCTACACCTTC.